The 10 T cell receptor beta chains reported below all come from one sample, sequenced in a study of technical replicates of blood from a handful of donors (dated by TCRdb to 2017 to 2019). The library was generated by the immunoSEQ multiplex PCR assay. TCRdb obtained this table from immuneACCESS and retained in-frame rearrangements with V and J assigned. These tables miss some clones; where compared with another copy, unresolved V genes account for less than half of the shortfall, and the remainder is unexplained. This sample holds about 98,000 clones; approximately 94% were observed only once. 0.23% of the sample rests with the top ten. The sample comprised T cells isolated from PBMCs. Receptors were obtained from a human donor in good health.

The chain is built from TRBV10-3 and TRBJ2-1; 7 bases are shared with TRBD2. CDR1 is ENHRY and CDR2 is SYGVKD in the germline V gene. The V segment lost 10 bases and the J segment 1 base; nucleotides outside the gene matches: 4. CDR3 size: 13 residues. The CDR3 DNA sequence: TGTGCCACTGGACTAGGGTCCTACAATGAGCAGTTCTTC. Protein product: CATGLGSYNEQFF.

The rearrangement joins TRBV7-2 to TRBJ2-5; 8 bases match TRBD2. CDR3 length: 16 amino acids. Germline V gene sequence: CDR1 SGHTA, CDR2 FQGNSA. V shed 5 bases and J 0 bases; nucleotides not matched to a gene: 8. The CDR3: CASSLNILADQETQYF. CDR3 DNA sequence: TGTGCCAGCAGCCTCAATATACTAGCGGACCAAGAGACCCAGTACTTC.

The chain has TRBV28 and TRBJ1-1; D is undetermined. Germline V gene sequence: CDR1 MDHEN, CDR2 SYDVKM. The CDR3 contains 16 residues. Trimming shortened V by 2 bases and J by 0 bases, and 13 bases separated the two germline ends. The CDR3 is CASSLVIGRMNTEAFF. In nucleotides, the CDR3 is TGTGCCAGCAGTTTAGTCATCGGGAGGATGAACACTGAAGCTTTCTTT.

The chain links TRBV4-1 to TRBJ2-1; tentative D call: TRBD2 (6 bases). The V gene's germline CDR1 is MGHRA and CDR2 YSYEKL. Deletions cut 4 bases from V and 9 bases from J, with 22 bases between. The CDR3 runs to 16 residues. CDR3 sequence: CASSPQVGGAYVEQFF. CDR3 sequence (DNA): TGCGCCAGCAGCCCCCAGGTGGGCGGGGCCTACGTTGAGCAGTTCTTC.

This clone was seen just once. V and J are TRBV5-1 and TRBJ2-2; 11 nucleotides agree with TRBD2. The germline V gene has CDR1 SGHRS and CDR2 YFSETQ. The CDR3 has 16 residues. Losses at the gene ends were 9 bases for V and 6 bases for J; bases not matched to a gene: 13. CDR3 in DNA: TGCGCCACCTCACTCCTTAGCGGGAGGGATTCCGGGGAGCTGTTTTTT. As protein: CATSLLSGRDSGELFF.

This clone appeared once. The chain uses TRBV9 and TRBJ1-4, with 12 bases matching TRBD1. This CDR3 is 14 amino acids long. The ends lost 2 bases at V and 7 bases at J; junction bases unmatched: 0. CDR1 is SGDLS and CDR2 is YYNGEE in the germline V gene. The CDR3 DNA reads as TGTGCCAGCAGCGTGGGACAGGGGGCTGAAAAACTGTTTTTT. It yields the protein CASSVGQGAEKLFF.

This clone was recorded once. This CDR3 reads CASSKRQGADEQYF. CDR3 bases: TGTGCCAGCAGCAAAAGACAGGGGGCGGACGAGCAGTACTTC. This chain uses TRBV21-1 with TRBJ2-7; the table names TRBD1, a call not compared with the DNA. TRBV21-1 is a pseudogene locus. CDR3 length: 14 amino acids.

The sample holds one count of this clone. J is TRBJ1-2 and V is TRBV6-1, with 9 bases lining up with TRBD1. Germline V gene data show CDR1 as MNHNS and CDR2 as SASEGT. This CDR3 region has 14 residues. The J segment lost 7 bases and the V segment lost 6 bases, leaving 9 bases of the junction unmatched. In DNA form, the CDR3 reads TGTGCCAGCAGATACCGGGACAGGGTTGTTGGCTACACCTTC. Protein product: CASRYRDRVVGYTF.

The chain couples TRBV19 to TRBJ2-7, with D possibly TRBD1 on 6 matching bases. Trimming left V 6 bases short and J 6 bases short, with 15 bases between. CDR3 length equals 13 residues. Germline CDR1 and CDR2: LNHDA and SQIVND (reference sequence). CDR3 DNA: TGTGCCAGTAGCCCACAGGGTGTCTCCGAGCAGTACTTC. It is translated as CASSPQGVSEQYF.

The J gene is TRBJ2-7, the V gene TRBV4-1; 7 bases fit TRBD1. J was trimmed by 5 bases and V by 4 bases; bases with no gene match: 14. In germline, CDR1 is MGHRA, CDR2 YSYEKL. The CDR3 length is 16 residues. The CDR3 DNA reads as TGCGCCAGCAGCCGACTTGGGGACAGAATGACGGACGAGCAGTACTTC. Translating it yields CASSRLGDRMTDEQYF.